The source of this T cell receptor (beta chain) is a study of vaccination and CD4 T cells after COVID-19. Treatment denoted: approximately nine-day PBMC culture with coronavirus spike peptide pools or control peptides (ViraFEST assay). Regarding this clonotype: What it binds is not known.

The Oncomine TCR Beta short-read assay sequenced DNA from cultured CD4+ T cells. Each CDR3 protein gets one entry after TCRdb re-called the PCR reads with MiXCR. This sample carries around 15,000 distinct CDR3 sequences, roughly 47% of them seen once, and the ten largest clones take 3.7%. Overall study findings and caveats: SARS-CoV-2-reactive clonotypes rose nonsignificantly, with the median going from roughly 21 to 40. Sampling was limited to relatively few convalescent patients, with no early post-infection timepoints studied.

This CDR3 contains 13 residues. Germline V gene sequence: CDR1 SGHRS, CDR2 YFSETQ. V was trimmed by 0 bases and J by 4 bases, leaving 7 bases between them. The chain carries TRBV5-1 and TRBJ1-1, with D hard to call. The source material was CD4+ T cells from blood, cultured in vitro. The TCR originated in a human donor who had recovered from COVID-19. DNA of the CDR3: TGCGCCAGCAGCTTGGTGGTGGGCACTGAAGCTTTCTTT. Translating it yields CASSLVVGTEAFF.